Listed here are 16 T cell receptor beta chains from one sample, sequenced in a study of T cells in Graves' hyperthyroidism and ophthalmopathy. Using RNA transcripts as the source, TCR beta CDR3 regions were amplified. The HTBI primer set drove a first-round RT-PCR of the TCR CDR3. TCRdb used MiXCR to reprocess the multiplex PCR reads, holding one entry per CDR3 protein. Found here are over 500,000 distinct CDR3 sequences, approximately 15% of them singletons; the top ten hold around 13%. Sequences were obtained from blood. These receptors were obtained from a woman aged 40 to 50 with Graves' hyperthyroidism.

Note on this clonotype: This sequence may be a read error, since a much larger clone differs from it by one base. The chain is built from TRBV27 and TRBJ1-6; TRBD1 matches 9 bases. The ends lost 1 base at V and 11 bases at J; junction bases unmatched: 6. Germline values: CDR1 MNHEY, CDR2 SMNVEV (reference sequence). CDR3 size: 15 residues. CDR3: CASSLLGQGTPPLHF. CDR3 in DNA: TGTGCCAGCAGTTTATTGGGACAGGGTACTCCACCCCTCCACTTT.

Many counts were recorded for this clonotype. V and J are TRBV7-2 and TRBJ2-5; D ambiguous. Trimming took off 3 bases at V and 7 bases at J, with 12 bases between the two ends. CDR3 length: 13 residues. CDR1 and CDR2 (germline): SGHTA, FQGNSA. CDR3 residues: CASSLQDVGTQYF. The CDR3 region has the DNA TGTGCCAGCAGCTTGCAGGACGTCGGGACCCAGTACTTC.

Ten or more counts support this clonotype. The V gene is TRBV28, the J gene TRBJ1-6; no definite D call. Per germline, CDR1 MDHEN and CDR2 SYDVKM. The CDR3 runs to 14 residues. Deletions cut 3 bases from V and 10 bases from J, with 13 bases between. For the CDR3, the DNA is TGTGCCAGCAGTTTTGCCGTGAATGGATCACCCCTCCACTTT. It encodes CASSFAVNGSPLHF.

This clonotype was seen at least ten times. This chain joins TRBV16 and TRBJ1-1; 7 positions agree with TRBD1. The junction had 8 bases not matched to a gene; V was cut back by 0 bases and J by 10 bases. Looked up from germline, CDR1 is KGHSY and CDR2 is FQNENV. The CDR3 consists of 14 residues. In nucleotides, the CDR3 is TGTGCCAGCAGCCAATCTAGACAGGGCGGTGGAGCTTTCTTT. Encoded protein: CASSQSRQGGGAFF.

The table lists this clonotype with many counts. The chain uses TRBV27 and TRBJ1-5; D possibly corresponds to TRBD1 (6 bases). Germline values: CDR1 MNHEY, CDR2 SMNVEV (reference sequence). The CDR3 length is 17 residues. Trimming shortened V by 6 bases and J by 6 bases, and 24 bases separated the two germline ends. CDR3 sequence: CASRPQVGRGGSQPQHF. The DNA for the CDR3 is TGTGCCAGCAGGCCCCAGGTGGGCAGGGGAGGAAGTCAGCCCCAGCATTTT.

Only a few counts were recorded for this clonotype. The J gene is TRBJ1-2, the V gene TRBV5-1; TRBD1 agrees at 7 bases. After removal of 3 bases from V and 0 bases from J, the junction contained 5 bases not matched to a gene. The CDR3 covers 15 residues. The germline CDR1 and CDR2 sequences are SGHRS and YFSETQ. DNA for the CDR3: TGCGCCAGCAGCTCCGGGACAGTAGCTAACTATGGCTACACCTTC. Translated: CASSSGTVANYGYTF.

This clonotype was counted at least ten times. J is TRBJ2-7 and V is TRBV6-1, with 8 bases lining up with TRBD1. J gave up 3 bases and V 6 bases, and 10 bases lay outside the gene matches. The CDR3 runs 15 residues. Per the germline V gene, CDR1 is MNHNS and CDR2 is SASEGT. CDR3 DNA sequence: TGTGCCAGCAGCTATACCGGGACAGGCCTCTACGAGCAGTACTTC. This gives the protein CASSYTGTGLYEQYF.

This clonotype was seen many times. This rearrangement joins TRBV5-1 to TRBJ1-6, with D uncertain. The CDR3 is 14 amino acids. V dropped 0 bases and J dropped 7 bases, with 8 bases sitting between them. The germline CDR1 and CDR2 sequences are SGHRS and YFSETQ. In nucleotides, the CDR3 is TGCGCCAGCAGCTTGGAGTCGACGAATTCACCCCTCCACTTT. Its translation is CASSLESTNSPLHF.

Concerning this clonotype itself: A much bigger clone sits one base away, suggesting this may be a read error. The genes are TRBV10-3 and TRBJ1-2; D call uncertain. Germline V CDR1 and CDR2: ENHRY, SYGVKD. CDR3 length equals 12 residues. V was clipped by 2 bases and J by 5 bases, with 6 bases between them. CDR3 nucleotides: TGTGCCATCAGTGAGGGGGAATATGGCTACACCTTC. It is translated as CAISEGEYGYTF.

The chain employs TRBV10-2 and TRBJ1-4; no clear D gene. Germline-derived CDR1 and CDR2 are WSHSY and SAAADI. The CDR3 runs 12 residues. V was shortened by 1 base and J by 8 bases, with 5 bases between the two germline ends. CDR3 bases: TGCGCCAGCAGTGAGTACGGGGAAAAACTGTTTTTT. Protein sequence: CASSEYGEKLFF.

Notes on this clonotype: The junction and the germline gene differ at one end; a read error may be behind it. This chain connects TRBV12-3 or TRBV12-4 to TRBJ1-2, with D hard to call. CDR3 length: 13 residues. This CDR3 reads CSSSLAGSYGYTF. The CDR3 DNA sequence: TGTTCCAGCAGTTTAGCAGGATCCTATGGCTACACCTTC.

This sequence joins TRBV25-1 and TRBJ2-1, with D uncertain. The CDR3 is made up of 17 amino acids. Germline lookup yields CDR1 MGHDK and CDR2 SYGVNS. Trimming took off 1 base at V and 0 bases at J, with 13 bases between the two ends. The CDR3 loop is CASSELTGLSSYNEQFF. The CDR3 DNA reads TGTGCCAGCAGTGAATTGACGGGTCTTAGCTCCTACAATGAGCAGTTCTTC.

In its sample, this clonotype was seen a few times. The chain recombines TRBV27 with TRBJ2-1; tentatively, D is TRBD1 (6 bases). V shed 4 bases and J shed 2 bases, with 12 bases lying between them. Germline V CDR1 and CDR2: MNHEY, SMNVEV (reference sequence). The CDR3 extends over 15 amino acids. CDR3 in amino acids: CASSSLTGTYNEQFF. In DNA form, the CDR3 reads TGTGCCAGCAGTTCACTTACAGGGACCTACAATGAGCAGTTCTTC.

This clonotype has ten or more counts. This sequence joins TRBV20-1 and TRBJ2-7; D call uncertain. Deletions cut 0 bases from V and 0 bases from J, with 9 bases between. The germline CDR1 and CDR2 sequences are DFQATT and SNEGSKA (reference sequence). The length of the CDR3 is 14 residues. CDR3 DNA: TGCAGTGCTAGAGAAGTGGGTAGCTCCTACGAGCAGTACTTC. Translated: CSAREVGSSYEQYF.

This clonotype has a count of ten or more. V and J are TRBV4-1 and TRBJ2-7; D not resolved. The CDR3 length is 13 residues. Per germline, CDR1 MGHRA and CDR2 YSYEKL. V lost 1 base to trimming and J lost 1 base, with 5 bases between them. CDR3 residues: CASSQGYSYEQYF. The CDR3 nucleotides read TGCGCCAGCAGCCAAGGCTATTCCTACGAGCAGTACTTC.

This clonotype occurred many times. The chain couples TRBV2 to TRBJ2-4; maybe TRBD2 (6 bases). V was cut by 4 bases and J by 1 base, with 11 bases left in between. This CDR3 is 15 amino acids long. Germline V gives CDR1 SNHLY, CDR2 FYNNEI. CDR3 in DNA: TGTGCCAGCAGTGGGGGGGAAGGGGCCAAAAACATTCAGTACTTC. As protein: CASSGGEGAKNIQYF.